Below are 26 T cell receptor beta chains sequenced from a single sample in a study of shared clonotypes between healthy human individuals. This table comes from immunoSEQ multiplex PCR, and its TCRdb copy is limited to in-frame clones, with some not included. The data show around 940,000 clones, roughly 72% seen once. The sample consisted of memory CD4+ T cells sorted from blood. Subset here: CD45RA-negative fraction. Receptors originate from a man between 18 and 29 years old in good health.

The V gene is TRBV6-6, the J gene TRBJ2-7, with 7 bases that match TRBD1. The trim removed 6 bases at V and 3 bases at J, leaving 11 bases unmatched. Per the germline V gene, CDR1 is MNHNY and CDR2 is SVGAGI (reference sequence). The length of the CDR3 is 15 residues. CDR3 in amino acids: CASSRDRVLGYEQYF. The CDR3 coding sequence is TGTGCCAGCAGCCGAGACAGGGTCCTCGGCTACGAGCAGTACTTC.

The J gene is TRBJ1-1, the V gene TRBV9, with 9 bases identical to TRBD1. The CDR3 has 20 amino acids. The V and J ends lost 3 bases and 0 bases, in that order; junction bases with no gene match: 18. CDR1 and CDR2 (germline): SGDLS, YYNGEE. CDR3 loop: CASSANRDRDRGAVNTEAFF. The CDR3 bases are TGTGCCAGCAGCGCCAACCGGGACAGGGACCGAGGGGCAGTGAACACTGAAGCTTTCTTT. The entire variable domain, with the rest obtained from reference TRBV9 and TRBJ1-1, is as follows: DSGVTQTPKHLITATGQRVTLRCSPRSGDLSVYWYQQSLDQGLQFLIQYYNGEERAKGNILERFSAQQFPDLHSELNLSSLELGDSALYFCASSANRDRDRGAVNTEAFFGQGTRLTVV.

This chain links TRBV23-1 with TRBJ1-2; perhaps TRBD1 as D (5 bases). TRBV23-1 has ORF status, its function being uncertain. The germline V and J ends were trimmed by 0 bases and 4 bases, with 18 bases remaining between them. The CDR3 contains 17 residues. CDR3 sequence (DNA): TGCGCCAGCAGTCAATCGGAGGTCGCAGGGAAGGTCTATGGCTACACCTTC. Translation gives CASSQSEVAGKVYGYTF.

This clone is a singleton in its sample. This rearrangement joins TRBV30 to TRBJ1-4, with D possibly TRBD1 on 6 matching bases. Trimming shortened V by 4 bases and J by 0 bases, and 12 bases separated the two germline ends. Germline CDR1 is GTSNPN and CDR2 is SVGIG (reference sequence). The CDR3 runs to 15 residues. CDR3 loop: CAWTQGDATNEKLFF. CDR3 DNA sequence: TGTGCCTGGACACAGGGAGATGCAACTAATGAAAAACTGTTTTTT.

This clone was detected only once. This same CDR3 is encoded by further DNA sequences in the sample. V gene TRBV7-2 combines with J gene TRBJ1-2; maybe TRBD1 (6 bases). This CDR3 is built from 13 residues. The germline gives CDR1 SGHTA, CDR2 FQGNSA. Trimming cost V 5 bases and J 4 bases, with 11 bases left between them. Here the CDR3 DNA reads TGTGCCAGCAGCCTAGGACAGTTCTATGGCTACACCTTC. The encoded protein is CASSLGQFYGYTF.

CDR3 sequence: CASSEGLDTDTQYF. In nucleotides, the CDR3 is TGCGCCAGCAGTGAGGGACTAGACACAGATACGCAGTATTTT. This chain joins TRBV10-1 and TRBJ2-3, with 7 bases lining up with TRBD2. The CDR3 is made up of 14 amino acids. V lost 2 bases to trimming and J lost 2 bases; unmatched junction nucleotides: 1. CDR1 WNHNN and CDR2 SYGVQD come from the germline V gene (reference sequence).

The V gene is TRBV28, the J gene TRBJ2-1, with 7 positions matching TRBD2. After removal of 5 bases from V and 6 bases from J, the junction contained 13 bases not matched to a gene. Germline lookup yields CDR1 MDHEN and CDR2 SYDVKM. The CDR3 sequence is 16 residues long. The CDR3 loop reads CASSPSRRGRGNEQFF. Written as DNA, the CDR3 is TGTGCCAGCAGTCCTTCCCGGCGGGGGAGGGGCAATGAGCAGTTCTTC.

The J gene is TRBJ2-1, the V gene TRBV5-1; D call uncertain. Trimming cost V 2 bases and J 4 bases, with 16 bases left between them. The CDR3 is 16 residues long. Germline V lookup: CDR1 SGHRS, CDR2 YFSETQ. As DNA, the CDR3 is TGCGCCAGCAGCTTCTTCGCCGGCTCCGATTACAATGAGCAGTTCTTC. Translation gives CASSFFAGSDYNEQFF.

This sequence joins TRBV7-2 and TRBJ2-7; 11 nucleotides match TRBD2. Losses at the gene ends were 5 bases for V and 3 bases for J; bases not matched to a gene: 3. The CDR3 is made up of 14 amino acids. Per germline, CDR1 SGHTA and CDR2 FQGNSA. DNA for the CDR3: TGTGCCAGCAGCCGGGGACTAGCGGTCTACGAGCAGTACTTC. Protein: CASSRGLAVYEQYF.

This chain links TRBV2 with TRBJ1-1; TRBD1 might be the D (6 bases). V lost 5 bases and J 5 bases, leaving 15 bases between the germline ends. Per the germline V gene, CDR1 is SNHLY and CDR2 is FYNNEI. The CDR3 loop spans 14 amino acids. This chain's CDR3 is CASSNSRGKTEAFF. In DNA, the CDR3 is TGTGCCAGCAGTAATTCAAGGGGGAAGACTGAAGCTTTCTTT.

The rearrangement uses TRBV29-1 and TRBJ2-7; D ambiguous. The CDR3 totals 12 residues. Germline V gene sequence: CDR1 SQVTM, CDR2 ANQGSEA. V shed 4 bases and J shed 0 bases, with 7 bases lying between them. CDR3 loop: CSVGMASYEQYF. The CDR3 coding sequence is TGCAGCGTTGGTATGGCCTCCTACGAGCAGTACTTC.

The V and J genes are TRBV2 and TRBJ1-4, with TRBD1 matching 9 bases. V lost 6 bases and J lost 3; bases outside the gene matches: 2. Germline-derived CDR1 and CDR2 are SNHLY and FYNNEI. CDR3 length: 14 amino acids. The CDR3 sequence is CASSGQGPNEKLFF. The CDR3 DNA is TGTGCCAGCAGCGGACAGGGGCCTAATGAAAAACTGTTTTTT.

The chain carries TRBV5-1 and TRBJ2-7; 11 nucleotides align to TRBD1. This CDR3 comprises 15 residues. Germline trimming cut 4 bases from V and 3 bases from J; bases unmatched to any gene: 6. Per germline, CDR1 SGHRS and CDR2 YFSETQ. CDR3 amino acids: CASSLGQGAIYEQYF. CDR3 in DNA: TGCGCCAGCAGCCTCGGACAGGGGGCAATCTACGAGCAGTACTTC.

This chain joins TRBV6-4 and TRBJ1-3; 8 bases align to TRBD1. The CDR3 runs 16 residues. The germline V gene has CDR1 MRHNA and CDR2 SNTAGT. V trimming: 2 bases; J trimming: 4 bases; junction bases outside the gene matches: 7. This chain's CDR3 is CASSDRQGAGGNTIYF. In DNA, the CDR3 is TGTGCCAGCAGTGACCGTCAGGGGGCAGGAGGAAACACCATATATTTT.

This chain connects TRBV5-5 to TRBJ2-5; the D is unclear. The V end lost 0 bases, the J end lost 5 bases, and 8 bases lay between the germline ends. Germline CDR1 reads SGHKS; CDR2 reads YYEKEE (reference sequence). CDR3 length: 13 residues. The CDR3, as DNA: TGTGCCAGCAGCTTGGATCGGGTGGAGACCCAGTACTTC. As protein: CASSLDRVETQYF.

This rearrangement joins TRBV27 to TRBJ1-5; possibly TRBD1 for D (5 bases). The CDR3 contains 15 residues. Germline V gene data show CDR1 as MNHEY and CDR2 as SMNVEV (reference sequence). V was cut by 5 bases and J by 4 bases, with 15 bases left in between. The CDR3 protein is CASSPPGRWNQPQHF. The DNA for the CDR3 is TGTGCCAGCAGTCCGCCGGGACGGTGGAATCAGCCCCAGCATTTT.

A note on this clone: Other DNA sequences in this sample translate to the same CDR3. The CDR3 loop is CASSLGQRPYEQYF. CDR3 nucleotide sequence: TGTGCCAGCAGTCTGGGACAGCGTCCCTACGAGCAGTACTTC. The chain combines TRBV2 with TRBJ2-7; 7 nucleotides agree with TRBD1. CDR1 is SNHLY, CDR2 FYNNEI, per germline. Losses at the gene ends were 5 bases for V and 2 bases for J; bases not matched to a gene: 6. This CDR3 is 14 amino acids long.

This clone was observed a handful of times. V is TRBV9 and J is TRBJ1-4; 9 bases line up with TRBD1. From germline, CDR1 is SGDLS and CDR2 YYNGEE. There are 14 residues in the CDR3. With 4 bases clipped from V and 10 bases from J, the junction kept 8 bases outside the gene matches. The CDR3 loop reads CASSPRTGEGKLFF. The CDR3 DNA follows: TGTGCCAGCAGCCCCCGGACAGGGGAGGGAAAACTGTTTTTT.

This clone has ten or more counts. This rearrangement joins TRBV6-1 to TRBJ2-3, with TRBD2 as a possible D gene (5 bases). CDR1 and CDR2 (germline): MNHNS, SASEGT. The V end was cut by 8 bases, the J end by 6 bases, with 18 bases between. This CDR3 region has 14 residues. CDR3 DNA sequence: TGTGCCAGCGTGGCGGGCGGCGGGTTGGATACGCAGTATTTT. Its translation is CASVAGGGLDTQYF.

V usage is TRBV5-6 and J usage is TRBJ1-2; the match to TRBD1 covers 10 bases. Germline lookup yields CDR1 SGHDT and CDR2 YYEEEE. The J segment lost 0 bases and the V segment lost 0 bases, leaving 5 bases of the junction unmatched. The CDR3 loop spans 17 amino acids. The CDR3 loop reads CASSLEGQGRANYGYTF. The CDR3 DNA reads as TGTGCCAGCAGCTTGGAGGGACAGGGGAGGGCTAACTATGGCTACACCTTC.

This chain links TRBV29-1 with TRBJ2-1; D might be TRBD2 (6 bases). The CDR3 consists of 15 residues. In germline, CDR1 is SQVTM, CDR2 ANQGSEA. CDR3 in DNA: TGCAGAAATAGTATGGGAGGCCTCTCCTACAATGAGCAGTTCTTC. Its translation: CRNSMGGLSYNEQFF.

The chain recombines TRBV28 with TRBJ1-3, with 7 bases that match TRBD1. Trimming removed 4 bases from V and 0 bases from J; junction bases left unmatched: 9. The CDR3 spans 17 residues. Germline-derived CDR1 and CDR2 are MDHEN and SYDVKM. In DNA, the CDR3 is TGTGCCAGCAGTTCAACAGGGGAAGAGGTCTCTGGAAACACCATATATTTT. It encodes CASSSTGEEVSGNTIYF.

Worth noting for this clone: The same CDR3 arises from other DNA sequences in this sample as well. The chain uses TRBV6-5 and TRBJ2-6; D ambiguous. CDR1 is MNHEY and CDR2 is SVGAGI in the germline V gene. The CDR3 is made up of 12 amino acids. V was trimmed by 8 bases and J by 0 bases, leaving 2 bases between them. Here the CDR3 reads CASSSGANVLTF. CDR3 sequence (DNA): TGTGCCAGCTCCTCTGGGGCCAACGTCCTGACTTTC.

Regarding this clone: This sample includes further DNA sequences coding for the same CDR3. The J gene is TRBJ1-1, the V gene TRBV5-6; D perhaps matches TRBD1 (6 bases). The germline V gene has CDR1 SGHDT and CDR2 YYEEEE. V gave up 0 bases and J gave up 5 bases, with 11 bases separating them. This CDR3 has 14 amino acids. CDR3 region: CASSLEGGRTEAFF. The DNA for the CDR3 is TGTGCCAGCAGCTTGGAAGGGGGACGGACTGAAGCTTTCTTT.

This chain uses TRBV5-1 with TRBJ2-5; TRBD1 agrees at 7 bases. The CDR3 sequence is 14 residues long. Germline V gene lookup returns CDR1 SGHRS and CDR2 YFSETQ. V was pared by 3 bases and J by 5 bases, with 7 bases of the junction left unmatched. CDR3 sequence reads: CASSSQGVRETQYF. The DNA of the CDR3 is TGCGCCAGCAGCTCGCAGGGGGTGAGGGAGACCCAGTACTTC.

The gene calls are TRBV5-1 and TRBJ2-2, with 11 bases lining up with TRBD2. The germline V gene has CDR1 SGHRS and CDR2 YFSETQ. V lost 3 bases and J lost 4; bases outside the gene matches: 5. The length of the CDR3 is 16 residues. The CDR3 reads CASSSLAGGGTGELFF. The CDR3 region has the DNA TGCGCCAGCAGCTCCTTAGCGGGAGGGGGCACCGGGGAGCTGTTTTTT.